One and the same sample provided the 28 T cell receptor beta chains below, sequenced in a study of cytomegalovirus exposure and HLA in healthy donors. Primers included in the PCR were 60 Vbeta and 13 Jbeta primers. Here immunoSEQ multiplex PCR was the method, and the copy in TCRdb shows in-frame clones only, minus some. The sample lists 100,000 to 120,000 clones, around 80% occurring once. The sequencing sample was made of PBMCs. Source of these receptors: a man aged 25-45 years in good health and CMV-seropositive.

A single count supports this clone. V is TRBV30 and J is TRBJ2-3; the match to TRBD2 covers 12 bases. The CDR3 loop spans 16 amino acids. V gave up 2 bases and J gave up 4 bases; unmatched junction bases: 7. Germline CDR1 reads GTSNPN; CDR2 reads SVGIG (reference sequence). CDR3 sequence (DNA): TGTGCCTGGAGTCCACGGACTAGCGGGGTATCAGATACGCAGTATTTT. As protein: CAWSPRTSGVSDTQYF.

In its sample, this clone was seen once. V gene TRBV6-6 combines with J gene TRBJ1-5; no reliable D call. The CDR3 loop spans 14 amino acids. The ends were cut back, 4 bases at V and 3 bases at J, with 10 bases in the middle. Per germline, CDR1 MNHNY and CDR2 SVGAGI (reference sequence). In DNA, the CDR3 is TGTGCCAGCAGTTTAGGAGCCTTCAATCAGCCCCAGCATTTT. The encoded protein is CASSLGAFNQPQHF.

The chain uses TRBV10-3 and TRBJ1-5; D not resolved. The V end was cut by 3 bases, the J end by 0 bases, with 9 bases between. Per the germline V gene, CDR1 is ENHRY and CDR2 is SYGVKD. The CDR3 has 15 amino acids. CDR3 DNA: TGTGCCATCAGTGAAAACGGTAATAGCAATCAGCCCCAGCATTTT. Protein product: CAISENGNSNQPQHF.

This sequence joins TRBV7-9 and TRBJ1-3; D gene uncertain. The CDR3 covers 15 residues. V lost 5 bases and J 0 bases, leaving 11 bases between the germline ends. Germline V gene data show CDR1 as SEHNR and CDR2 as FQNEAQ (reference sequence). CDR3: CASSPRRSSGNTIYF. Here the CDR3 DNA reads TGTGCCAGCAGCCCTCGGCGGAGCTCTGGAAACACCATATATTTT.

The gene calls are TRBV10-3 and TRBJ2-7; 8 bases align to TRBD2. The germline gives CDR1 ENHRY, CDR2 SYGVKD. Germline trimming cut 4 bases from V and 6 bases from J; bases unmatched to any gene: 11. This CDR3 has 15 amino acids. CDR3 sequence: CAISGGRGVSSEQYF. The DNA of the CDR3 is TGTGCCATCAGTGGTGGGCGGGGGGTATCTTCCGAGCAGTACTTC.

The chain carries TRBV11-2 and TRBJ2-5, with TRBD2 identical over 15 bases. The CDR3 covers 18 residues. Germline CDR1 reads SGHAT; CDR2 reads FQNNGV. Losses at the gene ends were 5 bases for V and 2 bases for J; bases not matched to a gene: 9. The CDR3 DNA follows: TGTGCCAGCAGCGATTTAGGGACTAGCGGGGGGCTTCAAGAGACCCAGTACTTC. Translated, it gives CASSDLGTSGGLQETQYF.

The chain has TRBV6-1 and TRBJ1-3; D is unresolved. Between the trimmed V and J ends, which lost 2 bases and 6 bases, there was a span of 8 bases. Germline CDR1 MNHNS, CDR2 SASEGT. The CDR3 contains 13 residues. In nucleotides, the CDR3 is TGTGCCAGCAGTGAAATATTAGAAAACACCATATATTTT. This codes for CASSEILENTIYF.

CDR3 in DNA: TGCGCCAGCAGCCAAGGTCTGGGAGGGGACACAGATACGCAGTATTTT. Its translation is CASSQGLGGDTDTQYF. The chain carries TRBV4-3 and TRBJ2-3; 7 positions match TRBD2. The V segment lost 1 base and the J segment 2 bases; nucleotides outside the gene matches: 6. CDR1 and CDR2 from the germline V gene are LGHNA and YSLEER. The CDR3 loop spans 16 amino acids.

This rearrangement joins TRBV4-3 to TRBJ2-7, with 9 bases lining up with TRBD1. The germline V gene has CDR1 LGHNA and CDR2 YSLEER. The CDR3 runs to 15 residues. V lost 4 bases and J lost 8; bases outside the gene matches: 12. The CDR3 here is CASSRTGTGYFQQYF. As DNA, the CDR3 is TGCGCCAGCAGCCGTACCGGGACAGGGTACTTCCAGCAGTACTTC.

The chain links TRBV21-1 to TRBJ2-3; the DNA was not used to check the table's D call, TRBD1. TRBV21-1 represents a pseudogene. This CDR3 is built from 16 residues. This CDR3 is CASSTPGQGRTDTQYF. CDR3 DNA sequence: TGTGCCAGCAGCACCCCGGGACAGGGTCGGACAGATACGCAGTATTTT.

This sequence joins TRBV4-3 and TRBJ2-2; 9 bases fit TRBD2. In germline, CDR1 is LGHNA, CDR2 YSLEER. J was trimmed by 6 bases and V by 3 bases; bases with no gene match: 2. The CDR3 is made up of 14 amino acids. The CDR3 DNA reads TGCGCCAGCAGCCAGGGACTAGCCTCCGGGGAGCTGTTTTTT. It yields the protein CASSQGLASGELFF.

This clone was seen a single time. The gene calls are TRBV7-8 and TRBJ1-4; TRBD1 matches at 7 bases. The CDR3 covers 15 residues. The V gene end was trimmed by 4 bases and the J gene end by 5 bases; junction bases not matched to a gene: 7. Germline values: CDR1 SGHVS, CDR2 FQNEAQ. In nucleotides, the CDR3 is TGTGCCAGCAGCTCACCCGGGACAGTCAATGAAAAACTGTTTTTT. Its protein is CASSSPGTVNEKLFF.

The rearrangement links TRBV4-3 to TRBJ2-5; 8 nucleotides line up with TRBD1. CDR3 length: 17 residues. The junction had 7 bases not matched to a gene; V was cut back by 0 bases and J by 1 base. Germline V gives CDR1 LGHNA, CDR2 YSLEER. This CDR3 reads CASSQDGRQGFQETQYF. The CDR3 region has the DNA TGCGCCAGCAGCCAAGATGGCCGACAGGGGTTCCAAGAGACCCAGTACTTC.

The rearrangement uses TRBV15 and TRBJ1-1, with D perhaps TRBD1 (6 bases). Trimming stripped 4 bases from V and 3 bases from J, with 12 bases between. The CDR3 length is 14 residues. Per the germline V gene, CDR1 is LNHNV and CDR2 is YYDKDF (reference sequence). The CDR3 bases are TGTGCCACCAGCATCCAAGGGGGGGACACTGAAGCTTTCTTT. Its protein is CATSIQGGDTEAFF.

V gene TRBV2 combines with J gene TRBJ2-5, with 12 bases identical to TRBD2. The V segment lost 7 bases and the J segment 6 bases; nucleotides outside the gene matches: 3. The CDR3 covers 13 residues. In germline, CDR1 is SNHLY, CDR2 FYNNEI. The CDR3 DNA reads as TGTGCCAGCATTGGGACTAGCGGGCAGACCCAGTACTTC. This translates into CASIGTSGQTQYF.

The CDR3 spells CASSQAGQDTEAFF. The CDR3, as DNA: TGCGCCAGCAGCCAGGCGGGACAGGACACTGAAGCTTTCTTT. The rearrangement joins TRBV4-3 to TRBJ1-1; 8 bases are shared with TRBD1. Germline trimming cut 3 bases from V and 3 bases from J; bases unmatched to any gene: 3. This CDR3 has 14 residues. Germline V gene lookup returns CDR1 LGHNA and CDR2 YSLEER.

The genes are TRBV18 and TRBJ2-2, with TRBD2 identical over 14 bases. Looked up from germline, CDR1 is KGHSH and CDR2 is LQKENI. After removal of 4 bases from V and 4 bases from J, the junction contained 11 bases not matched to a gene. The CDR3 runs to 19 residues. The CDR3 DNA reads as TGTGCCAGCTCACAGCGCTCCGGGACTAGCGGGGGCTTCACCGGGGAGCTGTTTTTT. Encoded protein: CASSQRSGTSGGFTGELFF.

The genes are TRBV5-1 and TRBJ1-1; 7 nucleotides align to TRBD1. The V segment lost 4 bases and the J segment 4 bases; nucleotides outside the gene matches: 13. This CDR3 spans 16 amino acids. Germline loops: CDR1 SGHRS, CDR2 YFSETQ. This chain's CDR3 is CASSPLAKGAGTEAFF. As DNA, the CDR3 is TGCGCCAGCAGCCCCTTAGCGAAGGGGGCAGGCACTGAAGCTTTCTTT. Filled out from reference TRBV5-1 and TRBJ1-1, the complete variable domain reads KAGVTQTPRYLIKTRGQQVTLSCSPISGHRSVSWYQQTPGQGLQFLFEYFSETQRNKGNFPGRFSGRQFSNSRSEMNVSTLELGDSALYLCASSPLAKGAGTEAFFGQGTRLTVV.

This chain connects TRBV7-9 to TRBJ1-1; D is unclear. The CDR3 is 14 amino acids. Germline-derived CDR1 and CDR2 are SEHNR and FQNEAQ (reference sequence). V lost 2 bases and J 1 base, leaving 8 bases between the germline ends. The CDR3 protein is CASSLYNPNTEAFF. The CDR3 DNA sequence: TGTGCCAGCAGCTTATATAATCCGAACACTGAAGCTTTCTTT.

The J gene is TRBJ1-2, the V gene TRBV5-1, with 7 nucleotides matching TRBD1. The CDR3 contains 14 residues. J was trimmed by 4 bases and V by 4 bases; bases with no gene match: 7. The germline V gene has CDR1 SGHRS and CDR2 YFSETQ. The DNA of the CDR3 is TGCGCCAGCAGCACCGAGGGGGCGGGCTATGGCTACACCTTC. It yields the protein CASSTEGAGYGYTF. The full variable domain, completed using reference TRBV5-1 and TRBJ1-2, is KAGVTQTPRYLIKTRGQQVTLSCSPISGHRSVSWYQQTPGQGLQFLFEYFSETQRNKGNFPGRFSGRQFSNSRSEMNVSTLELGDSALYLCASSTEGAGYGYTFGSGTRLTVV.

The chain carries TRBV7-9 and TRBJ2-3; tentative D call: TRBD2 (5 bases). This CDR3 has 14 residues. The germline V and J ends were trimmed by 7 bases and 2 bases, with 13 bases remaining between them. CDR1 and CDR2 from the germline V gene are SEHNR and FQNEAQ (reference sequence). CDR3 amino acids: CASTWGADTDTQYF. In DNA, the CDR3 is TGTGCCAGCACCTGGGGAGCAGACACAGATACGCAGTATTTT.

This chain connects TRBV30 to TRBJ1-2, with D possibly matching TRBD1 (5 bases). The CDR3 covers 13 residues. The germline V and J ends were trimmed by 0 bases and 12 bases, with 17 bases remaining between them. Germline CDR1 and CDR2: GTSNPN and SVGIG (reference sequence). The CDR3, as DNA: TGTGCCTGGAGTGTACATGGAAGGCAGGGCAACACCTTC. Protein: CAWSVHGRQGNTF. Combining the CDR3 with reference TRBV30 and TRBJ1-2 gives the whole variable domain SQTIHQWPATLVQPVGSPLSLECTVEGTSNPNLYWYRQAAGRGLQLLFYSVGIGQISSEVPQNLSASRPQDRQFILSSKKLLLSDSGFYLCAWSVHGRQGNTFGSGTRLTVV.

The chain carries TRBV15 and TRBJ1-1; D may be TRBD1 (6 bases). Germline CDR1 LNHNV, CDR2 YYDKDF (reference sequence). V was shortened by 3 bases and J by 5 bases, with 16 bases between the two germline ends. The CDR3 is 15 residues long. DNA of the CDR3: TGTGCCACCAGCAGCTCCAGGGGCCGGCCAACTGAAGCTTTCTTT. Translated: CATSSSRGRPTEAFF.

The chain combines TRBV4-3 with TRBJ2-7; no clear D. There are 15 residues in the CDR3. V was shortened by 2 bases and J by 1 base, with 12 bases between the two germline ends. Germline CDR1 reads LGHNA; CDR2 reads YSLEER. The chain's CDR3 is CASSQSLGGSYEQYF. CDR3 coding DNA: TGCGCCAGCAGCCAAAGCCTTGGCGGATCCTACGAGCAGTACTTC.

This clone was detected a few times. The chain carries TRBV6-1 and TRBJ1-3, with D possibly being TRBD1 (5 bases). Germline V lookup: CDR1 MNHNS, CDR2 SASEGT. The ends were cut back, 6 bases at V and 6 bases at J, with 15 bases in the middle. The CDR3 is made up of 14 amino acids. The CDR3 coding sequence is TGTGCCAGCAGGATCGGGGGAATGGAAAACACCATATATTTT. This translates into CASRIGGMENTIYF.

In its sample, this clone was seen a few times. Here the CDR3 DNA reads TGTGCCTGGAGTATACTGAGCACAGATACGCAGTATTTT. It specifies CAWSILSTDTQYF. The chain combines TRBV30 with TRBJ2-3; D is uncertain. V lost 2 bases to trimming and J lost 0 bases, with 6 bases between them. Germline loops: CDR1 GTSNPN, CDR2 SVGIG (reference sequence). The CDR3 is 13 residues long.

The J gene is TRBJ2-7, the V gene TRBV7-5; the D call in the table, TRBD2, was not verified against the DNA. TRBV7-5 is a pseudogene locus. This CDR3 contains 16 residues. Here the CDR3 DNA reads TGTGTCAGAAGCTGGGGTCCGGACTGCTTATCCTACGAGCAGTACTTC. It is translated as CVRSWGPDCLSYEQYF.

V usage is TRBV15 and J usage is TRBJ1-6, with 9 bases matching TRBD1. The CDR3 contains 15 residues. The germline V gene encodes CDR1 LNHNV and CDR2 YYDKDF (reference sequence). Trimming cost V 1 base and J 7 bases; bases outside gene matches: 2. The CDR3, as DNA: TGTGCCACCAGCAGAGGGACAGGGGACAATTCACCCCTCCACTTT. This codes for CATSRGTGDNSPLHF. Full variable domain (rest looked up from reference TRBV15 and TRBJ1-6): DAMVIQNPRYQVTQFGKPVTLSCSQTLNHNVMYWYQQKSSQAPKLLFHYYDKDFNNEADTPDNFQSRRPNTSFCFLDIRSPGLGDTAMYLCATSRGTGDNSPLHFGNGTRLTVT.